This T cell receptor beta chain stems from a study of tumor-infiltrating lymphocytes in primary liver carcinoma. The researchers produced TCR beta cDNA from approximately 540 ng total RNA with a constant-region primer. Three nested multiplex PCR rounds, a slightly modified ARM-PCR method, built the TCR beta libraries. Two initial PCR rounds of around 10 cycles each paired TRBV1-TRBV30 forward primers with a C-beta reverse primer. Each CDR3 protein is one row after TCRdb ran MiXCR on the multiplex PCR reads. The sample consists of about 64,000 distinct CDR3 sequences, 71% of them appearing once. Co-extraction of RNA and DNA was performed on roughly 20-31 mg of unsorted bulk tissue. The CDR3 loop spans 19 amino acids. The V end lost 7 bases, the J end lost 0 bases, and 25 bases lay between the germline ends. Germline V gene data show CDR1 as LGHNA and CDR2 as YNFKEQ.

The chain carries TRBV4-2 and TRBJ1-5, with a possible D match to TRBD1 (6 bases). Sequenced sample: liver tumor tissue from sampling region 4. Subset reported: tumor region T4, right-lateral pole. The receptor's source is a man in his forties or fifties with primary liver carcinoma and hepatitis B virus infection. As DNA, the CDR3 is TGTGCCAGCAACCGAGGGGAGGGGTCGGGACAACTTAGCAATCAGCCCCAGCATTTT. This sequence encodes CASNRGEGSGQLSNQPQHF.